Below are 14 T cell receptor beta chains sequenced from a single sample in a study of a mutant IDH1 vaccine in newly diagnosed glioma. Profiling relied on immunoSEQ multiplex PCR, and the TCRdb table lists in-frame clones only, not all of them. This repertoire shows some 70,000 clones, 84% found once; its top ten account for around 12%. Described time point: week 35, safety follow-up. The investigators gave 300 ug of mutant IDH1 20-mer peptide in each vaccine dose, together with topical imiquimod. The antigens these receptors bind are not known. The starting material was PBMCs, obtained from a glioma patient whose treatment included an IDH1 peptide vaccine. The receptors stem from a man aged 18 to 35 with glioma.

This chain connects TRBV7-9 to TRBJ2-7, with unresolved D. V shed 3 bases and J shed 3 bases, with 9 bases lying between them. Germline loops: CDR1 SEHNR, CDR2 FQNEAQ (reference sequence). This CDR3 contains 13 residues. CDR3 residues: CASSFPGIYEQYF. The CDR3 DNA follows: TGTGCCAGCAGCTTCCCGGGCATCTACGAGCAGTACTTC.

The chain couples TRBV29-1 to TRBJ1-1, with D hard to call. Per germline, CDR1 SQVTM and CDR2 ANQGSEA. V was clipped by 7 bases and J by 4 bases, with 10 bases between them. The CDR3 has 11 residues. The CDR3 DNA reads as TGCAGCGGGAAGGACGGCACTGAAGCTTTCTTT. Translation gives CSGKDGTEAFF.

V and J are TRBV11-2 and TRBJ1-1; D gene ambiguous. The CDR3 extends over 12 amino acids. In germline, CDR1 is SGHAT, CDR2 FQNNGV. Between the trimmed V and J ends, which lost 10 bases and 1 base, there was a span of 10 bases. CDR3 coding DNA: TGTGCCACACTGGACGGGAACACTGAAGCTTTCTTT. Amino acid sequence: CATLDGNTEAFF.

The rearrangement links TRBV6-6 to TRBJ2-7; 7 bases match TRBD2. The length of the CDR3 is 14 residues. Germline values: CDR1 MNHNY, CDR2 SVGAGI (reference sequence). The J segment lost 1 base and the V segment lost 7 bases, leaving 7 bases of the junction unmatched. The CDR3 region is CASTSGMRSYEQYF. In DNA form, the CDR3 reads TGTGCCAGCACCAGCGGGATGCGGTCCTACGAGCAGTACTTC.

The chain employs TRBV19 and TRBJ2-7, with TRBD1 identical over 8 bases. V shed 3 bases and J 2 bases; nucleotides not matched to a gene: 9. Germline CDR1 reads LNHDA; CDR2 reads SQIVND (reference sequence). The CDR3 spans 16 residues. The CDR3 sequence: CASSISPGTGTYEQYF. CDR3 sequence (DNA): TGTGCCAGTAGTATCTCCCCCGGGACAGGAACCTACGAGCAGTACTTC. Full variable domain (remainder filled in from reference TRBV19 and TRBJ2-7): DGGITQSPKYLFRKEGQNVTLSCEQNLNHDAMYWYRQDPGQGLRLIYYSQIVNDFQKGDIAEGYSVSREKKESFPLTVTSAQKNPTAFYLCASSISPGTGTYEQYFGPGTRLTVT.

The CDR3 region has the DNA TGTGCCAGCAGGGCCAGGTCCTACGAGCAGTACTTC. Its protein is CASRARSYEQYF. The chain employs TRBV7-2 and TRBJ2-7, with no clear D. This CDR3 spans 12 amino acids. V was trimmed by 6 bases and J by 1 base, leaving 7 bases between them. The germline CDR1 and CDR2 sequences are SGHTA and FQGNSA.

This clone was observed a handful of times. This chain links TRBV7-9 with TRBJ1-1; TRBD1 is a possible D gene (5 bases). V was shortened by 2 bases and J by 8 bases, with 9 bases between the two germline ends. There are 12 residues in the CDR3. Germline loops: CDR1 SEHNR, CDR2 FQNEAQ (reference sequence). CDR3 bases: TGTGCCAGCAGCTTATTGGGGGTAGAAGCTTTCTTT. Amino acids: CASSLLGVEAFF.

The sample holds one count of this clone. The chain combines TRBV10-3 with TRBJ1-2; D gene unclear. There are 12 residues in the CDR3. V lost 4 bases to trimming and J lost 5 bases, with 8 bases between them. Germline-derived CDR1 and CDR2 are ENHRY and SYGVKD. CDR3 DNA sequence: TGTGCCATCAGTGGGGCACATTATGGCTACACCTTC. Its translation: CAISGAHYGYTF.

The gene calls are TRBV30 and TRBJ2-1, with 10 bases identical to TRBD1. From germline, CDR1 is GTSNPN and CDR2 SVGIG (reference sequence). J lost 8 bases, V lost 4 bases, and 5 bases had no gene match. The CDR3 has 13 residues. The CDR3 spells CAWMGQGWHEQFF. DNA for the CDR3: TGTGCCTGGATGGGACAGGGGTGGCATGAGCAGTTCTTC.

The CDR3 sequence: CASSSPGTGELFF. The CDR3 DNA reads as TGTGCCAGCAGCTCACCGGGGACCGGGGAGCTGTTTTTT. The chain combines TRBV5-4 with TRBJ2-2; a weak D match, TRBD2 (5 bases). Germline CDR1 is SGHNT and CDR2 is YYREEE (reference sequence). Trimming took 3 bases from V and 5 from J, leaving 8 bases between them. This CDR3 region has 13 residues.

The rearrangement joins TRBV18 to TRBJ1-3; weak D call: TRBD1 (6 bases). Per the germline V gene, CDR1 is KGHSH and CDR2 is LQKENI. The CDR3 is 18 amino acids. V was pared by 1 base and J by 0 bases, with 16 bases between. CDR3 protein: CASSPQRDNIDSGNTIYF. The CDR3 bases are TGTGCCAGCTCACCACAACGGGACAATATCGACTCTGGAAACACCATATATTTT.

The genes are TRBV7-8 and TRBJ2-3; TRBD1 matches 7 bases. Looked up from germline, CDR1 is SGHVS and CDR2 is FQNEAQ. With V trimmed by 4 bases and J by 0 bases, 13 bases remained unmatched. This CDR3 is built from 18 residues. DNA of the CDR3: TGTGCCAGCAGCTGGGACCTGGGACAGACGAGAAGCACAGATACGCAGTATTTT. Translated: CASSWDLGQTRSTDTQYF. The full variable domain, rest sourced from reference TRBV7-8 and TRBJ2-3, is GAGVSQSPRYKVAKRGQDVALRCDPISGHVSLFWYQQALGQGPEFLTYFQNEAQLDKSGLPSDRFFAERPEGSVSTLKIQRTQQEDSAVYLCASSWDLGQTRSTDTQYFGPGTRLTVL.

The rearrangement links TRBV29-1 to TRBJ1-1; D is unresolved. The V and J ends lost 4 bases and 2 bases respectively, with 11 bases between them. In germline, CDR1 is SQVTM, CDR2 ANQGSEA. This CDR3 is built from 13 residues. The CDR3 DNA reads TGCAGCGTTGTAATGGTCGTAAACACTGAAGCTTTCTTT. It encodes CSVVMVVNTEAFF.

This sequence joins TRBV11-2 and TRBJ1-2, with D perhaps TRBD1 (5 bases). The CDR3 extends over 14 amino acids. Deletions cut 8 bases from V and 7 bases from J, with 20 bases between. Germline V gene sequence: CDR1 SGHAT, CDR2 FQNNGV. CDR3 nucleotides: TGTGCCAGCTCCTCTGGGGCGGTCCTATCTGGCTACACCTTC. Protein product: CASSSGAVLSGYTF. The full variable domain, rest sourced from reference TRBV11-2 and TRBJ1-2, is EAGVAQSPRYKIIEKRQSVAFWCNPISGHATLYWYQQILGQGPKLLIQFQNNGVVDDSQLPKDRFSAERLKGVDSTLKIQPAKLEDSAVYLCASSSGAVLSGYTFGSGTRLTVV.